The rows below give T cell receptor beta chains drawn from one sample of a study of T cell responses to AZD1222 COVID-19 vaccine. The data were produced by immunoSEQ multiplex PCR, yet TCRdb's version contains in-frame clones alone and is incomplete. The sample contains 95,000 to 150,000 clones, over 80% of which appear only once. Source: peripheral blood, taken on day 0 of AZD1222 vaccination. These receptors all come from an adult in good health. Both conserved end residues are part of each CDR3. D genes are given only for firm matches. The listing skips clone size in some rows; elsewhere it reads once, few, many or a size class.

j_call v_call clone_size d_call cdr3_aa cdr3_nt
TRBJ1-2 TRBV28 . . CASSFQFTNINYGYTF TGTGCCAGCAGTTTTCAATTCACAAACATTAACTATGGCTACACCTTC
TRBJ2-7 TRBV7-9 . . CASSSTGRVYPYEQYF TGTGCCAGCAGCTCCACCGGAAGAGTCTACCCCTACGAGCAGTACTTC
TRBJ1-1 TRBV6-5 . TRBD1 CASSHPGQGSEAFF TGTGCCAGCAGTCACCCCGGACAGGGTTCTGAAGCTTTCTTT
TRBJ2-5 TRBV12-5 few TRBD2 CASAGRGETQYF TGTGCTAGTGCAGGGAGGGGAGAGACCCAGTACTTC
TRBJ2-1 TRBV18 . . CASSLETYNEQFF TGTGCCAGCTCACTCGAAACCTACAATGAGCAGTTCTTC
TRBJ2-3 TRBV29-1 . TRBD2 CSETSGTDTQYF TGCAGCGAGACTAGCGGGACAGATACGCAGTATTTT
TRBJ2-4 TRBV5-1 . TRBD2 CASSWIAGARNIQYF TGCGCCAGCAGCTGGATAGCGGGAGCACGAAACATTCAGTACTTC
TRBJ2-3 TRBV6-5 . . CASSVTPNPQYF TGTGCCAGCAGCGTGACTCCAAATCCGCAGTATTTT
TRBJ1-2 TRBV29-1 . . CSTFDTGQGYTF TGCAGCACATTCGACACGGGCCAAGGCTACACCTTC
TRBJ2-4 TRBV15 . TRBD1 CATSRAGGANIQYF TGTGCCACCAGCAGAGCAGGGGGAGCAAACATTCAGTACTTC
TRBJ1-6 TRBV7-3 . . CASSLSGRGGSPLHF TGTGCCAGCAGCTTATCAGGCCGAGGAGGTTCACCCCTCCACTTT
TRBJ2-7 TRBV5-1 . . CASSTDGNYEQYF TGCGCCAGCAGCACAGACGGAAACTACGAGCAGTACTTC
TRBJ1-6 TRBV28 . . CASSTSEVSSYNSPLHF TGTGCCAGCAGTACGAGTGAAGTCAGCTCCTATAATTCACCCCTCCACTTT
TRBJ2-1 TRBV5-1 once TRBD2 CASMSVSGSSGEQFF TGCGCCAGCATGTCAGTAAGCGGGAGCAGCGGTGAGCAGTTCTTC
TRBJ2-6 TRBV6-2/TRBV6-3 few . CASSYGTSSSGANVLTF TGTGCCAGCAGTTACGGGACATCTAGCTCTGGGGCCAACGTCCTGACTTTC
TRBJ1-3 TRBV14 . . CASSQVGNTIYF TGTGCCAGCAGCCAAGTAGGGAACACCATATATTTT
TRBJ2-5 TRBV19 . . CASSIPGAGETQYF TGTGCCAGTAGTATCCCAGGGGCGGGAGAGACCCAGTACTTC
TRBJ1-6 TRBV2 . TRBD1 CASQGQGASPLHF TGTGCCAGCCAGGGACAGGGGGCTTCACCCCTCCACTTT